A selection of T cell receptor beta chains follows, all from one sample in a study of prognosis after radiotherapy for stage I lung cancer. TCRdb reprocessed the multiplex PCR reads via MiXCR and lists one record per CDR3 protein. The sample holds about 12,000 distinct CDR3 sequences, around 50% seen once. Specimen: PBMCs, collected before or after stereotactic body radiation therapy (not recorded which). These receptors all stem from a donor at least 50 years old with non-small cell lung cancer. The CDR3 runs from the conserved cysteine through the conserved F or W. Fields, in order: J gene, V gene, D gene, clone size, CDR3 protein, CDR3 DNA. The D gene is left open where the match is weak. The size of a clone is reported for some rows only, either as once, few or many, or as a class for expanded clones.

TRBJ2-7 TRBV19 TRBD2 - CATWSGGATEQYF TGTGCCACCTGGAGCGGGGGGGCTACGGAGCAGTACTTC
TRBJ2-2 TRBV19 TRBD2 - CASSLSGGTGELFF TGTGCCAGCTCACTATCGGGAGGTACCGGGGAGCTGTTTTTT
TRBJ2-1 TRBV10-3 - - CAISETGDEQFF TGTGCCATCAGTGAAACGGGCGATGAGCAGTTCTTC
TRBJ2-7 TRBV20-1 TRBD2 medium-sized CSATGTSGHSYEQYF TGCAGTGCTACCGGGACTAGCGGTCACTCCTACGAGCAGTACTTC
TRBJ1-6 TRBV5-1 TRBD1 - CASSTGGAYSHLHF TGCGCCAGCAGCACAGGGGGCGCCTATTCACACCTCCACTTT
TRBJ1-4 TRBV7-9 TRBD1 many CASSSRQGNEKLFF TGTGCCAGCAGCTCCCGACAGGGTAATGAAAAACTGTTTTTT
TRBJ2-2 TRBV19 - - CASSMLRATSNTGQLFF TGTGCCAGTAGTATGCTTCGGGCAACCTCGAACACCGGGCAGCTGTTCTTT
TRBJ1-1 TRBV20-1 - - CSAGRVTEAFF TGCAGTGCCGGGCGCGTCACTGAAGCTTTCTTT
TRBJ1-5 TRBV7-9 - many CASSPDNQPQHF TGTGCCAGCAGCCCCGATAATCAGCCCCAGCATTTT
TRBJ1-1 TRBV2 - many CASSEGQGNTEAFF TGTGCCAGCAGTGAAGGTCAGGGAAACACTGAAGCTTTCTTT
TRBJ2-2 TRBV24-1 - - CATSDPGLSDTGELFF TGTGCCACCAGTGACCCTGGACTATCTGACACCGGGGAGCTGTTTTTT
TRBJ1-6 TRBV27 TRBD1 - CASSLQGAYSPLHF TGTGCCAGCAGTTTACAGGGGGCCTATTCACCCCTCCACTTT
TRBJ2-3 TRBV24-1 - medium-sized CATTPATAQGTDTQYF TGTGCCACCACCCCAGCGACGGCACAAGGCACAGATACGCAGTATTTT
TRBJ1-4 TRBV5-4 - medium-sized CASSKDSATNEKLFF TGTGCCAGCAGCAAGGACAGCGCAACTAATGAAAAACTGTTTTTT
TRBJ2-7 TRBV7-2 TRBD2 - CASSLSLPGGGSYEQYF TGTGCCAGCAGCTTAAGCCTCCCTGGGGGGGGCTCCTACGAGCAGTACTTC
TRBJ1-6 TRBV4-1 - medium-sized CASSQGQRDSPLHF TGCGCCAGCAGCCAGGGGCAGAGGGATTCACCCCTCCACTTT
TRBJ2-5 TRBV19 TRBD1 - CASNDPRQGQETQYF TGTGCCAGCAACGATCCGAGACAGGGGCAAGAGACCCAGTACTTC
TRBJ2-3 TRBV5-4 TRBD1 many CASSYKRAGGADTQYF TGTGCCAGCAGCTATAAGAGGGCAGGGGGCGCGGATACGCAGTATTTT
TRBJ2-1 TRBV6-1 - - CASSTRTYYNEQFF TGTGCCAGCAGCACACGGACGTACTACAATGAGCAGTTCTTC
TRBJ2-1 TRBV11-3 - - CASSFGGRVRNEQFF TGTGCCAGCAGCTTTGGGGGCCGAGTGCGAAATGAGCAGTTCTTC
TRBJ1-4 TRBV12-3/TRBV12-4 TRBD1 medium-sized CASSFRDRGEKLFF TGTGCCAGCAGTTTCCGGGACAGGGGTGAAAAACTGTTTTTT
TRBJ2-1 TRBV6-2/TRBV6-3 - once CASSERSAVAYNEQFF TGTGCCAGCAGTGAACGTTCAGCGGTAGCCTACAATGAACAGTTCTTC
TRBJ2-7 TRBV11-3 TRBD2 - CASSYGTTYSYEQYF TGTGCCAGCAGCTACGGGACTACCTACTCCTACGAGCAGTACTTC
TRBJ1-4 TRBV12-3/TRBV12-4 TRBD1 medium-sized CASSFGQGFNEKLFF TGTGCCAGCAGTTTCGGACAGGGTTTTAATGAAAAACTGTTTTTT
TRBJ1-1 TRBV12-3/TRBV12-4 - medium-sized CASRSTYVNTEAFF TGTGCCAGCAGATCGACATATGTGAACACTGAAGCTTTCTTT
TRBJ1-1 TRBV4-2 - many CASSQTFGEGFWGF TGTGCCAGCAGCCAAACCTTCGGTGAGGGTTTTTGGGGTTTT
TRBJ2-2 TRBV4-1 TRBD2 - CASSQAAGGSVGELFF TGCGCCAGCAGCCAAGCAGCGGGAGGGAGCGTCGGGGAGCTGTTTTTT
TRBJ2-2 TRBV5-1 TRBD1 medium-sized CASSSGQGISGELFF TGCGCCAGCAGCTCGGGACAGGGGATATCCGGGGAGCTGTTTTTT
TRBJ2-5 TRBV6-1 - - CASISVGALETQYF TGTGCCAGCATTTCAGTGGGCGCGCTGGAGACCCAGTACTTC
TRBJ2-7 TRBV6-1 TRBD1 - CASSESLGTGAYEQYF TGTGCCAGCAGTGAATCCCTCGGGACAGGTGCCTACGAGCAGTACTTC